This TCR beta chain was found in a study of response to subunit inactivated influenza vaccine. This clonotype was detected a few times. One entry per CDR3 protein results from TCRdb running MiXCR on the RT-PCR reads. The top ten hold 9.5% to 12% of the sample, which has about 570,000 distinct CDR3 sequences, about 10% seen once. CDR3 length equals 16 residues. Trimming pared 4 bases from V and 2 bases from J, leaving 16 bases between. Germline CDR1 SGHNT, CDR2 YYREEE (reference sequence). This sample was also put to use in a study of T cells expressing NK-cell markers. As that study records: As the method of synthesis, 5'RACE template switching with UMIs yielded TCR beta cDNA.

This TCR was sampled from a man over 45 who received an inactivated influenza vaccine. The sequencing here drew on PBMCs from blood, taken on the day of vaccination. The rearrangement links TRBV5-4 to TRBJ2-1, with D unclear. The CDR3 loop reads CASSVNVRPPYNEQFF. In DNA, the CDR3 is TGTGCCAGCAGCGTGAATGTCAGACCTCCCTACAATGAGCAGTTCTTC.